This TCR beta chain was recovered during a study of cytomegalovirus exposure and HLA in healthy donors. Study-level results: Despite most TCR sequences being rare, some public TCRs occurred in many donors. An analysis done earlier found most TCR beta V segments productive about 87% or about 30% of the time.

With 1 base clipped from V and 15 bases from J, the junction kept 10 bases outside the gene matches. The CDR3 contains 15 residues. CDR1 is LNHDA and CDR2 is SQIVND in the germline V gene (reference sequence). Remarks on this clone: Its antigen is undetermined.

The PCR employed 60 Vbeta primers together with 13 Jbeta primers. Sequenced by immunoSEQ multiplex PCR; TCRdb stores in-frame clones only, minus some. The sample contains tens of thousands of clones, 70% to 90% of which appear only once. The sequence was obtained from a human donor in good health. V and J are TRBV19 and TRBJ1-6; TRBD1 aligns across 9 bases. Material: PBMCs. The CDR3 coding sequence is TGTGCCAGTAGTATAGCCGGAGCCGGGACAGGGAACCTCCACTTT. Translated: CASSIAGAGTGNLHF.